This T cell receptor beta chain was captured by sequencing in a study of blood T cell repertoires in COVID-19. CDR3 length equals 17 residues. Trimming cost V 2 bases and J 4 bases; bases outside gene matches: 12. The germline V gene has CDR1 KGHSH and CDR2 LQKENI. Using immunoSEQ multiplex PCR, the repertoire was profiled, and TCRdb retains in-frame clones only, with some absent. The sample holds over 250,000 clones, about 88% seen once. Participants, roughly 18 to 90 years old, spanned about two dozen US areas. Participants had their cohort set by participant-reported clinical history. The chain links TRBV18 to TRBJ1-1; 8 nucleotides agree with TRBD1. The clonotype originates from a man in his sixties who had recovered from COVID-19. Sequencing input: PBMCs or T cells enriched from blood (not recorded which). The CDR3 here is CASSPWAPGTGLTEAFF. CDR3 nucleotides: TGTGCCAGCTCACCATGGGCTCCCGGGACAGGACTCACTGAAGCTTTCTTT.